Listed below are T cell receptor beta chains from one sample, sequenced in a study of glioma-infiltrating T cells after dendritic cell vaccination. Repertoires were generated with immunoSEQ multiplex PCR, while TCRdb's copy carries only in-frame clones and drops some. The sample has 85,000 to 110,000 clones; 81% are singletons. This specimen consisted of blood, obtained before dendritic cell vaccination. The source of these receptors is a human donor with glioblastoma. CDR3s include the opening cysteine and the closing phenylalanine or tryptophan.

V,J,CDR3
TRBV6-1,TRBJ2-1,CASSERHGEQFF
TRBV7-8,TRBJ1-6,CASSLVPVSPGNSPLHF
TRBV4-3,TRBJ2-6,CASSSTGEGTGANVLTF
TRBV7-9,TRBJ2-5,CASSNLLADQETQYF
TRBV6-5,TRBJ2-7,CASTGGRSYEQYF
TRBV27,TRBJ1-1,CASSWGISNTEAFF
TRBV5-4,TRBJ1-2,CASSSGTTNYGYTF
TRBV7-3,TRBJ1-1,CASSPTGGGYHTEAFF
TRBV9,TRBJ2-5,CASSVELGGPQETQYF
TRBV30,TRBJ2-6,CAWSVRRFSGANVLTF
TRBV19,TRBJ1-4,CASSIWSTNEKLFF
TRBV2,TRBJ2-1,CAREIETSGGNNEQFF
TRBV4-2,TRBJ2-3,CASGTAGGEITDTQYF
TRBV15,TRBJ2-7,CATSRDLTSSYEQYF
TRBV7-6,TRBJ1-1,CASSTFQGAAREAFF
TRBV6-5,TRBJ2-7,CASSYSRASEQYF
TRBV7-2,TRBJ2-3,CASSLGQVTPHGTDTQYF
TRBV7-9,TRBJ2-7,CASSSYRWAGEQYF
TRBV5-6,TRBJ1-6,CASSLGTGVSPLHF
TRBV7-8,TRBJ2-7,CASSLGGRTGLTTVHREQYF
TRBV18,TRBJ1-1,CASSRGTGEGNTEAFF
TRBV6-5,TRBJ1-6,CASSPPPDSPLHF
TRBV6-5,TRBJ2-7,CASSYTRTKHEQYF
TRBV6-5,TRBJ1-2,CASSYTQKQGDGYTF
TRBV4-1,TRBJ2-5,CASSPWGGPQETQYF
TRBV19,TRBJ1-1,CASSGRHRGRTEAFF
TRBV19,TRBJ2-2,CASSIVYGGSETGELFF
TRBV30,TRBJ2-7,CAWRRLAPEQYF
TRBV2,TRBJ2-1,CASSEWASYNEQFF
TRBV6-5,TRBJ2-1,CASSYLGQGANEQFF
TRBV7-9,TRBJ1-1,CASSPTLAGTEAFF
TRBV11-2,TRBJ1-6,CASSLGVVASPLHF
TRBV29-1,TRBJ2-1,CSVELASGGNEQFF
TRBV30,TRBJ1-6,CACSREGFRSPLHF
TRBV19,TRBJ1-1,CASSHDRVLTLGNTEAFF
TRBV11-1,TRBJ2-3,CASSQTGADTQYF
TRBV5-1,TRBJ1-1,CASSYAGTPNTEAFF
TRBV5-1,TRBJ2-7,CASPLGEGVRQRPYEQYF
TRBV7-8,TRBJ1-5,CASSLSSGSNQPQHF
TRBV5-1,TRBJ2-2,CASSLGTGGTGELFF
TRBV7-2,TRBJ1-4,CASRKGGEGKLFF
TRBV4-2,TRBJ1-2,CASSQRQGNYGYTF
TRBV9,TRBJ2-5,CASSVVGGTRQETQYF
TRBV6-5,TRBJ1-2,CASSPDRNYGYTF
TRBV5-1,TRBJ2-3,CASSLGAPGRTDTQYF
TRBV14,TRBJ2-3,CASSRTTGGTDTQYF
TRBV27,TRBJ1-1,CASSFPGRNTEAFF
TRBV10-3,TRBJ2-1,CAAGTGYNEQFF
TRBV6-5,TRBJ2-1,CASQTGMSYDEQFF
TRBV27,TRBJ1-4,CASRADRVLGNEKLFF
TRBV5-1,TRBJ2-1,CASRSGGQGHNEQFF
TRBV30,TRBJ2-2,CAWSVRRRGAGELFF
TRBV7-2,TRBJ1-1,CASSWTGQGKTEAFF
TRBV5-4,TRBJ1-1,CASSSSTDRDFF
TRBV5-1,TRBJ1-2,CASSLGQGDGYTF